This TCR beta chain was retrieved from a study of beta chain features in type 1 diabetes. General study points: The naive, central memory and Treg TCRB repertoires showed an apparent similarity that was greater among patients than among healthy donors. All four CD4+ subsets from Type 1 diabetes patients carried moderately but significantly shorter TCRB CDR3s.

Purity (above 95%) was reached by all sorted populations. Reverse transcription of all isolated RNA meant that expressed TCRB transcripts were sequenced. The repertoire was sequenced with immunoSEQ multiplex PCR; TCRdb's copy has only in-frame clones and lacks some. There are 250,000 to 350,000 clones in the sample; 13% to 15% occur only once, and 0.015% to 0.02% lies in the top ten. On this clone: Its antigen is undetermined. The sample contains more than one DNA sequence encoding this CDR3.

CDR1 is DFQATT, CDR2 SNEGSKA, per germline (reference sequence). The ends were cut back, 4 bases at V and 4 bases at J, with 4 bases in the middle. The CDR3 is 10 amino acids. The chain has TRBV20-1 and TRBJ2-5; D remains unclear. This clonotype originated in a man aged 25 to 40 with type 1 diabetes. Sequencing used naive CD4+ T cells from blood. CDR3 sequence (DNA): TGCAGTGCTATTAGAGAGACCCAGTACTTC. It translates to CSAIRETQYF.